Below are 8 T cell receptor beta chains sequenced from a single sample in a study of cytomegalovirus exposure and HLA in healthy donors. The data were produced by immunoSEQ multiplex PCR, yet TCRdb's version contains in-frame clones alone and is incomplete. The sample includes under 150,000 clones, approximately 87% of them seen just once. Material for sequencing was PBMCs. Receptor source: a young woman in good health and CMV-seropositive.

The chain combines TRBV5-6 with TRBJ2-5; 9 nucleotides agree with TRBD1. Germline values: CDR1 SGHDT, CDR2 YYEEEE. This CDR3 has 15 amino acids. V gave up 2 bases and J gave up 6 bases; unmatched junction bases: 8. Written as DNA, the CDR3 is TGTGCCAGCAGCTTAACCGGGACAGGGCGGAAGACCCAGTACTTC. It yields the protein CASSLTGTGRKTQYF.

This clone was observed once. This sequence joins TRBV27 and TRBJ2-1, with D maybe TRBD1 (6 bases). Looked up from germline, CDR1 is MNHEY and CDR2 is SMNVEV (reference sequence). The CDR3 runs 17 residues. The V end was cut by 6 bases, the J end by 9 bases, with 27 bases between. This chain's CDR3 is CASSLLSGDLTLGEQFF. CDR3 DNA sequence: TGTGCCAGCAGCCTCCTCTCAGGGGATTTAACCCTCGGTGAGCAGTTCTTC.

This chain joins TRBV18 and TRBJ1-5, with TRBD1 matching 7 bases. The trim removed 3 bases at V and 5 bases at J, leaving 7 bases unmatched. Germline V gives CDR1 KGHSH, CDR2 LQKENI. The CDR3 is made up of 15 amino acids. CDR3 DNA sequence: TGTGCCAGCTCACCGGTAGACAGGGCTGATCAGCCCCAGCATTTT. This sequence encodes CASSPVDRADQPQHF.

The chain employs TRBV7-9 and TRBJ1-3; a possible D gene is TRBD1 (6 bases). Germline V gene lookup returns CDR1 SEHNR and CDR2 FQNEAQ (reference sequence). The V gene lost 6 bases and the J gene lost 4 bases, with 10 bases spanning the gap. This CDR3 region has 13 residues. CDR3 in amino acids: CASSSDRGNTIYF. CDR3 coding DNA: TGTGCCAGCAGTTCGGACAGAGGAAACACCATATATTTT.

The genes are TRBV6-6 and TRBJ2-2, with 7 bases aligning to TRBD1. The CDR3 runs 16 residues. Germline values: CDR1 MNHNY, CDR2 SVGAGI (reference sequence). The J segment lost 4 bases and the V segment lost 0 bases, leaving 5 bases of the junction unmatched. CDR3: CASSYSKGGGTGELFF. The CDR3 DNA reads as TGTGCCAGCAGTTACTCGAAAGGGGGCGGCACCGGGGAGCTGTTTTTT.

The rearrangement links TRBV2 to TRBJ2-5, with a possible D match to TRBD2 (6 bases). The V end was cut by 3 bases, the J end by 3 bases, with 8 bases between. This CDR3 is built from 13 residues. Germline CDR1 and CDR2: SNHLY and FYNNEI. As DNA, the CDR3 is TGTGCCAGCAGTGATAGGGAGGAAGAGACCCAGTACTTC. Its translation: CASSDREEETQYF.

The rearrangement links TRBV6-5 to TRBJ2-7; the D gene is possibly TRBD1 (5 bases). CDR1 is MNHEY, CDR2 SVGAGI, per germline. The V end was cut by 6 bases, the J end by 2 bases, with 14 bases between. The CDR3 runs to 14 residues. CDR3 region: CASSRVGATYEQYF. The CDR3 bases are TGTGCCAGCAGCAGGGTGGGCGCGACCTACGAGCAGTACTTC.

This CDR3 is CASSLTYITNTGELFF. The CDR3 DNA reads as TGCGCCAGCAGCTTAACGTACATCACGAACACCGGGGAGCTGTTTTTT. V is TRBV5-1 and J is TRBJ2-2, with D unresolved. The germline gives CDR1 SGHRS, CDR2 YFSETQ. This CDR3 has 16 residues. V was shortened by 2 bases and J by 0 bases, with 11 bases between the two germline ends.